Listed below are T cell receptor beta chains from one sample, sequenced in a study of T cells after yellow fever vaccination. TCRdb used MiXCR to reprocess the 5' RACE reads, holding one entry per CDR3 protein. The sample has about 400,000 distinct CDR3 sequences, 11% seen once. Sample: PBMCs, taken on the day of the first yellow fever vaccination. The receptors here all came from a man aged 18 to 30 who received the YFV17D yellow fever vaccine. Each CDR3 is given with its conserved first and last residue. The order of the fields is D gene, V gene, J gene, clone size, CDR3 protein, CDR3 DNA. A D gene is named only where the DNA matches it firmly. Not all rows give a size; the values are once, few, many and, for expanded clones, a class.

.	TRBV7-3	TRBJ1-1	.	CASSADPLNTEAFF	TGTGCCAGCAGCGCCGACCCATTGAACACTGAAGCTTTCTTT
.	TRBV6-1	TRBJ1-5	many	CASSPTGRSNQPQHF	TGTGCCAGCAGTCCCACAGGGAGGAGCAATCAGCCCCAGCATTTT
TRBD1	TRBV28	TRBJ2-5	few	CASSWTGAGTETQYF	TGTGCCAGCAGCTGGACAGGGGCGGGGACAGAGACCCAGTACTTC
.	TRBV15	TRBJ2-2	.	CATSREKRQTNTGELFF	TGTGCCACCAGCAGAGAGAAAAGGCAGACGAACACCGGGGAGCTGTTTTTT
.	TRBV19	TRBJ2-7	few	CASSIAAAGYEQYF	TGTGCCAGTAGTATAGCTGCCGCGGGCTACGAGCAGTACTTC
.	TRBV10-3	TRBJ2-3	few	CATSSTDTQYF	TGTGCCACCTCTAGCACAGATACGCAGTATTTT
.	TRBV29-1	TRBJ2-5	few	CSVGWEETQYF	TGCAGCGTCGGGTGGGAAGAGACCCAGTACTTC
.	TRBV11-2	TRBJ1-6	few	CASSSLYNSPLHF	TGTGCCAGCAGCTCCCTCTATAATTCACCCCTCCACTTT
.	TRBV5-5	TRBJ1-6	.	CASSLEWGSPLHF	TGTGCCAGCAGCTTGGAATGGGGGTCACCCCTCCACTTT
TRBD2	TRBV27	TRBJ2-5	.	CASTPGTSGGALETQYF	TGTGCCAGCACCCCGGGGACTAGCGGGGGGGCTCTAGAGACCCAGTACTTC
.	TRBV20-1	TRBJ2-5	few	CSVSKNYRVETQYF	TGCAGTGTTTCGAAGAATTACAGGGTGGAGACCCAGTACTTC
TRBD2	TRBV4-3	TRBJ2-5	.	CASSQEASGGPIETQYF	TGCGCCAGCAGCCAAGAGGCTAGCGGGGGGCCTATTGAGACCCAGTACTTC
TRBD2	TRBV4-3	TRBJ2-1	.	CASSRLGAGGYNEQFF	TGCGCCAGCAGCCGCCTAGGGGCGGGGGGTTACAATGAGCAGTTCTTC
.	TRBV7-2	TRBJ2-2	many	CASSLEVGELFF	TGTGCCAGCAGCTTAGAAGTAGGGGAGCTGTTTTTT
.	TRBV12-3/TRBV12-4	TRBJ2-3	many	CASTPGLPGTDTQYF	TGTGCCAGCACCCCGGGACTCCCAGGGACAGATACGCAGTATTTT
.	TRBV7-2	TRBJ1-2	few	CASTPSVGVGGYTF	TGTGCCAGCACCCCGTCGGTAGGGGTCGGCGGCTACACCTTC
TRBD2	TRBV20-1	TRBJ2-7	few	CSARGLAGSSYEQYF	TGCAGTGCTAGGGGACTAGCGGGTAGCTCCTACGAGCAGTACTTC
.	TRBV19	TRBJ2-5	.	CASTKSGALETQYF	TGTGCCAGTACTAAAAGCGGAGCCCTAGAGACCCAGTACTTC
TRBD1	TRBV3-1	TRBJ1-2	.	CASSLPTGGPGYTF	TGTGCCAGCAGCCTTCCCACAGGGGGGCCTGGCTACACCTTC
.	TRBV12-3/TRBV12-4	TRBJ2-1	.	CASSPRAGSSYNEQFF	TGTGCCAGCAGCCCCAGGGCGGGGAGCTCCTACAATGAGCAGTTCTTC
.	TRBV7-9	TRBJ1-3	.	CASNQLASGNTIYF	TGTGCCAGCAATCAGCTTGCCTCTGGAAACACCATATATTTT
.	TRBV28	TRBJ1-1	.	CASSLRGIAFF	TGTGCCAGCAGTTTAAGAGGGATAGCTTTCTTT
TRBD2	TRBV29-1	TRBJ2-3	few	CSVAGTSGGIIDTQYF	TGCAGCGTAGCCGGGACTAGCGGGGGCATCATTGATACGCAGTATTTT
.	TRBV7-9	TRBJ2-1	many	CASSSPARNEQFF	TGTGCCAGCAGCTCCCCGGCTCGGAATGAGCAGTTCTTC
TRBD1	TRBV3-1	TRBJ2-1	.	CASSQEGQGPSYNEQFF	TGTGCCAGCAGCCAAGAGGGACAGGGACCCTCCTACAATGAGCAGTTCTTC
TRBD1	TRBV20-1	TRBJ2-1	.	CSARDSRTGDNEQFF	TGCAGTGCTAGAGATTCACGGACAGGGGACAATGAGCAGTTCTTC
.	TRBV29-1	TRBJ2-3	.	CSVVVGSVTDTQYF	TGCAGCGTTGTGGTGGGGTCGGTCACAGATACGCAGTATTTT
.	TRBV12-3/TRBV12-4	TRBJ2-7	.	CASSSTSYSYEQYF	TGTGCCAGCAGTTCCACTAGTTACTCCTACGAGCAGTACTTC
TRBD1	TRBV5-5	TRBJ1-4	.	CASSHDREPNEKLFF	TGTGCCAGCAGCCATGACAGGGAACCTAATGAAAAACTGTTTTTT
.	TRBV12-3/TRBV12-4	TRBJ1-2	few	CASSLFPFGTPSQANYGYTF	TGTGCCAGCAGTTTATTTCCCTTTGGAACCCCCTCTCAAGCTAACTATGGCTACACCTTC
.	TRBV5-6	TRBJ1-3	few	CASRAWGARPYLDF	TGTGCCAGCAGGGCATGGGGTGCTAGACCCTATTTGGATTTT
.	TRBV7-2	TRBJ2-7	.	CASSGVAGTYEQYF	TGTGCCAGCAGCGGAGTGGCGGGGACCTACGAGCAGTACTTC
.	TRBV4-2	TRBJ2-5	few	CASSQVAEQETQYF	TGTGCCAGCAGCCAAGTGGCAGAACAAGAGACCCAGTACTTC
.	TRBV6-2/TRBV6-3	TRBJ1-4	.	CASSFDYTGQEKLFF	TGTGCCAGCAGTTTCGACTACACCGGACAGGAAAAACTGTTTTTT
TRBD1	TRBV4-1	TRBJ2-4	few	CASSQVHRGAKNIQYF	TGCGCCAGCAGCCAAGTGCACAGGGGAGCCAAAAACATTCAGTACTTC
.	TRBV2	TRBJ1-5	.	CASKRDQDQPQHF	TGTGCCAGCAAGCGGGACCAGGATCAGCCCCAGCATTTT